The entry below describes one T cell receptor (beta chain). The antigen it binds to is not known. No base-level quality is on record; no much larger clone is a single base apart. Healthy HIV-negative adults with no recently reported acute infections or vaccinations were included as donors. Every donor was a Caucasian adult living in Nashville, Tennessee, USA. CD4+ T cells were enriched by magnetic negative selection, after which naive cells were positively selected on CD45RA and the negative fraction was taken as the memory subset. After blood collection by leukapheresis, PBMCs were isolated using Ficoll-Histopaque density gradient centrifugation and then cryopreserved in the vapor phase of liquid nitrogen. Analytical flow cytometry was used to check the purity and quantity of each magnetically sorted T cell population. Each sorted fraction had its genomic DNA isolated and then quantified by UV absorbance on a Nanodrop 2000c.

This sample is part of a study of shared clonotypes between healthy human individuals (dated by TCRdb to the early 2020s). Broadly, across the study: A few men and a couple of women, aged 18 to 49 years, made up the cohort. For each donor, three plates each were used for CD4 naive and CD4 memory, two plates were used for CD8 naive, and one plate was used for CD8 memory. The study deeply sequenced blood TCR repertoires of five healthy adults to estimate repertoire size and the extent of clonotype sharing between individuals. Different laboratories and diverse techniques were used to prepare libraries and sequence TCR repertoires, to increase sequencing depth and limit assay-specific biases. Each donor's leukapheresis produced roughly between about 0.9 and 9.5 billion PBMCs. The paper's findings and limits, for the study overall: When several donors were compared, the shared fraction of clonotypes was around 4.6% for naive CD4, around 3.6% for naive CD8, 2% to 2.5% for memory CD4, and roughly 0.43% for memory CD8. Clonotypes shared by all four sorted-subset donors showed higher generation probabilities than non-shared clonotypes. Sampling was restricted to blood, and TCR repertoires in tissue are likely to differ from TCR repertoires in blood. Estimated clonotype richness was generally larger for naive than for memory subsets. The small number of donors limited the genetic and exposure-history diversity represented. Even with the large sequencing depth, rarefaction of the sorted-subset datasets indicated that sequencing was incomplete. Based on pairwise subsampling, the degree of clonotype sharing among donors was expected to be affected by sequencing depth.

The CDR3 runs 11 amino acids, cysteine and phenylalanine included. Of all the DNA, just the CDR3 is kept, 33 bases in frame from base 1. According to the germline V gene, CDR1 reads MGHDK and CDR2 reads SYGVNS. Trimming costs V 6 bases and J 7 bases, and their ends lie 7 bases apart. TCR CDR3 regions were amplified from genomic DNA by multiplex PCR using the deep immunoSEQ assay. Extracted genomic DNA from each cell subset was distributed evenly across all wells of several immunoSEQ 96-well plates, and each plate was treated as a replicate. For sorted subsets, each replicate PCR was loaded with 200 ng genomic DNA, equivalent to 30,000 or so T cell genomes. Purified libraries were quantified with a Qubit 3.0 fluorometer, sized on a Bioanalyzer 2100, and re-quantified with the KAPA Library Quantification kit. Each immunoSEQ 96-well plate was sequenced on its own single-read 150-cycle Illumina NextSeq 550 flow cell. In the authors' own workflow: Because the immunoSEQ output included only junctional sequences and no quality scores, the filtering could not be the same as the filtering used for full-length reads. To assign V/J genes and CDR3, sequences were annotated against IMGT germline references using PyIR, a Python wrapper for IgBLAST v1.9. Any read was removed if the V/J assignment was weak (E-value above 1e-6), the CDR3 was missing, or the read contained stop codons, out-of-frame junctions, or ambiguous translated residues. V3J clonotypes were defined as sequences sharing an identical inferred V gene, J gene, and CDR3 amino acid sequence. To compute the percentage overlap between repertoires, the number of shared unique clonotypes was divided by the size of the smaller repertoire. RTK rarefaction, the Chao1 estimator, and Recon v2.1 estimates of unobserved clonotypes were used to assess repertoire richness. OLGA was used to compute generation probabilities for all TCRbeta clonotypes that the gDNA method yielded from a handful of donors. Sourced from immuneACCESS, this table was stored by TCRdb with only in-frame sequences that have V and J called. A share of the clones is absent; for the studies checked, an unresolved V gene accounts for under half, and the remainder has no known explanation. For V, J and clone size, that table is used; D and trimming come from the DNA. The sample table holds around 1.5 million clones, of which approximately 98% were seen once. The ten top clones hold about 0.45% of the sample.

The specimen sequenced was naive CD4+ T cells sorted from blood. This specimen's cell subset or site label, per the study, means: CD45RA+ positively selected. The chain is made from TRBV25-1 and TRBJ2-1, with a weak D call of TRBD2 (5 bases match). This TCR came from a man aged 25 to 40 in good health. CDR3 loop: CASRRTNEQFF. The DNA sequence is given as TGTGCCAGCAGACGGACTAATGAGCAGTTCTTC.